This T cell receptor beta chain was retrieved from a study of cytomegalovirus exposure and HLA in healthy donors. Whole-study findings and limits: Sequencing likely produced, as an artifact, a cluster of highly shared sequence variants.

This PCR relied on a set of 60 Vbeta primers and 13 Jbeta primers. TCRdb's copy holds only in-frame clones and misses some; the assay was immunoSEQ multiplex PCR. This sample yields 65,000 to 85,000 clones, of which 86% are seen a single time; 2% belongs to the top ten. CDR1 is MDHEN and CDR2 is SYDVKM in the germline V gene. This CDR3 spans 12 amino acids. The J segment lost 4 bases and the V segment lost 6 bases, leaving 1 base of the junction unmatched. For this clone: The target antigen is unknown.

The sample comprised PBMCs. V gene TRBV28 combines with J gene TRBJ1-1, with 8 bases fitting TRBD1. This TCR was recovered from a woman in her twenties or thirties in good health and CMV-seronegative. CDR3 DNA: TGTGCCAGCAGAACAGGGGGCACTGAAGCTTTCTTT. Encoded protein: CASRTGGTEAFF. Using reference TRBV28 and TRBJ1-1 for the parts outside the CDR3, the full variable domain is DVKVTQSSRYLVKRTGEKVFLECVQDMDHENMFWYRQDPGLGLRLIYFSYDVKMKEKGDIPEGYSVSREKKERFSLILESASTNQTSMYLCASRTGGTEAFFGQGTRLTVV.